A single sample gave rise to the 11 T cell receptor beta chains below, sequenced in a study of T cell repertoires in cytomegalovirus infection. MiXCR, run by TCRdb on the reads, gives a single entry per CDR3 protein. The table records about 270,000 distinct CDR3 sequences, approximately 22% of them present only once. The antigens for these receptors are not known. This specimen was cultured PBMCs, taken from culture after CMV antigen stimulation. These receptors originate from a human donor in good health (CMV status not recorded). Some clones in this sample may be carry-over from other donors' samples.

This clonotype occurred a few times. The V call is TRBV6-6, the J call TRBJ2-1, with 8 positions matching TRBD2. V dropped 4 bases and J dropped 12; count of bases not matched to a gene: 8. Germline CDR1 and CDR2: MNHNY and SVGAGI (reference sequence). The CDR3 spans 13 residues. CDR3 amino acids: CASSSTTGTRQFF. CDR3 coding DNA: TGTGCCAGCAGTTCTACTACCGGGACTAGGCAGTTCTTC.

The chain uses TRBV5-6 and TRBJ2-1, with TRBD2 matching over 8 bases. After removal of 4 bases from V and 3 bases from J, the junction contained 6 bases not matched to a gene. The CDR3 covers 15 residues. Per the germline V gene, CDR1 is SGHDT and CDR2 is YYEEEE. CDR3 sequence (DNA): TGTGCCAGCAGCAGGACAGCGGGAGTCTACAATGAGCAGTTCTTC. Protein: CASSRTAGVYNEQFF.

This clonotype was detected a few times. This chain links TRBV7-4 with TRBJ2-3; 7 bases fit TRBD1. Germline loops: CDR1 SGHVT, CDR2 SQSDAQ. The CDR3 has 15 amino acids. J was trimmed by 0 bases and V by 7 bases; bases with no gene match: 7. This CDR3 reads CASTRDRDSTDTQYF. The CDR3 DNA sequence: TGTGCCAGCACCCGGGACAGAGATAGCACAGATACGCAGTATTTT.

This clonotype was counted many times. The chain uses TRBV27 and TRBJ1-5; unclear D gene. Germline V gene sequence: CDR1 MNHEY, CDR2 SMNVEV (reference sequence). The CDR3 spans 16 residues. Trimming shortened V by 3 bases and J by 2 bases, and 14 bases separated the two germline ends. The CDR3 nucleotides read TGTGCCAGCAGTTTTGGCGGGGTTAGGGGCAATCAGCCCCAGCATTTT. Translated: CASSFGGVRGNQPQHF.

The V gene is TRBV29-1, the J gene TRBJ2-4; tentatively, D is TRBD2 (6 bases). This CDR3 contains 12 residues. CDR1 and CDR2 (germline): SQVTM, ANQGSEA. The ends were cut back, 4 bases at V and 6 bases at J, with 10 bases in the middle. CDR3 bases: TGCAGCGTTGGAGATAGCGGAAACATTCAGTACTTC. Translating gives CSVGDSGNIQYF.

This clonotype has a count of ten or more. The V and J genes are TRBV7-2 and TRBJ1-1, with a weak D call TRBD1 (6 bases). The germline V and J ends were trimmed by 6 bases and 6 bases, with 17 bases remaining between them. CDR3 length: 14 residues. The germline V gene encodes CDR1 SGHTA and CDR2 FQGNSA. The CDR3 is CASSYGTRGAEAFF. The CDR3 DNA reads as TGTGCCAGCAGTTACGGGACAAGGGGCGCTGAAGCTTTCTTT.

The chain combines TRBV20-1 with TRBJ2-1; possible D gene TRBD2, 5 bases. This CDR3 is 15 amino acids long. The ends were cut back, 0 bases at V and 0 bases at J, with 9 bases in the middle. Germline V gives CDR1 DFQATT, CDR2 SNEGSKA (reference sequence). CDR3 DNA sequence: TGCAGTGCTAGAGACGGACTGAGCTCCTACAATGAGCAGTTCTTC. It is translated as CSARDGLSSYNEQFF.

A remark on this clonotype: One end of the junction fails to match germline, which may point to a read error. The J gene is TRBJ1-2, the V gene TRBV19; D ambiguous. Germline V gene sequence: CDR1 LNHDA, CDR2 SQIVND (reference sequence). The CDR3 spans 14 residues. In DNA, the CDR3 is TGTGCCAGCAGTAGTATAATTTTAGGGATGGGCTACACCTTC. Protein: CASSSIILGMGYTF.

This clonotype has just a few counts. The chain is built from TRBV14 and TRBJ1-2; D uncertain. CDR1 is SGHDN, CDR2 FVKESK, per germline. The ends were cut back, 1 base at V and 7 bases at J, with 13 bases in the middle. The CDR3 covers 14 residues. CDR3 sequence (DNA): TGTGCCAGCAGCCAAGGCCGGGCAGAGGGTGGCTACACCTTC. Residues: CASSQGRAEGGYTF.

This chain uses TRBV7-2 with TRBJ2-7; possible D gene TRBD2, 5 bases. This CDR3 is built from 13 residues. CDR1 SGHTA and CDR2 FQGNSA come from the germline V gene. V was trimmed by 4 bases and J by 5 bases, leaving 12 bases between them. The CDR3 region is CASSYLGSDEQYF. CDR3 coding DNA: TGTGCCAGCAGCTACCTGGGGAGTGACGAGCAGTACTTC.

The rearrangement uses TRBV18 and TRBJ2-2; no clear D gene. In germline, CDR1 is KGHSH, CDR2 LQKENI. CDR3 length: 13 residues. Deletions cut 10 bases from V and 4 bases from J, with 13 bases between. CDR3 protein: CATSHTATGELFF. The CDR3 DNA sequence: TGTGCCACCAGTCACACAGCCACCGGGGAGCTGTTTTTT.